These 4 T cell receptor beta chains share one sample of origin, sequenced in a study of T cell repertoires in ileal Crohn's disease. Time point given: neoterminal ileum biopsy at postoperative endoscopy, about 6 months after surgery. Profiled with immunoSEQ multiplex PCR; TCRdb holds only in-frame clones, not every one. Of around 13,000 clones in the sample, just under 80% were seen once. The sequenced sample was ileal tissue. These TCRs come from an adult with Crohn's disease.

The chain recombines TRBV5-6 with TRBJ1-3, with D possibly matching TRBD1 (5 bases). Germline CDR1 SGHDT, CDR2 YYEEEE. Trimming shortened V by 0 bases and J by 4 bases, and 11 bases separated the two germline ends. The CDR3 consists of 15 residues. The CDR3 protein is CASSLGTSTGNTIYF. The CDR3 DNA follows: TGTGCCAGCAGCTTGGGGACAAGCACCGGAAACACCATATATTTT.

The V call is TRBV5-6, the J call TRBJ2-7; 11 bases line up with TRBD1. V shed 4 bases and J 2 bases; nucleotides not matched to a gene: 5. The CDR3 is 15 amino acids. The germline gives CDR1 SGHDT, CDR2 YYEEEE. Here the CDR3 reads CASSTDRGPTYEQYF. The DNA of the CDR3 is TGTGCCAGCAGCACGGACAGGGGGCCTACCTACGAGCAGTACTTC.

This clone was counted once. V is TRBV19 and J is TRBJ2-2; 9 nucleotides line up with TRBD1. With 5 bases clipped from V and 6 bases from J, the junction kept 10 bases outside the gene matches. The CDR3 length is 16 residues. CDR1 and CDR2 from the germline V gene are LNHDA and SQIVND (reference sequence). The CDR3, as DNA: TGTGCCAGTAGTCCCCCGGGACAGGGAAGGTCCGGGGAGCTGTTTTTT. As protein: CASSPPGQGRSGELFF. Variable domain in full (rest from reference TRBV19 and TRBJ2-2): DGGITQSPKYLFRKEGQNVTLSCEQNLNHDAMYWYRQDPGQGLRLIYYSQIVNDFQKGDIAEGYSVSREKKESFPLTVTSAQKNPTAFYLCASSPPGQGRSGELFFGEGSRLTVL.

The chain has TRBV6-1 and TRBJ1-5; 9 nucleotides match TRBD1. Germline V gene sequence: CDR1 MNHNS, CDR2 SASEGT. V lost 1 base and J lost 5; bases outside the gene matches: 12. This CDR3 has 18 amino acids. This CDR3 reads CASSEEEGTGILYQPQHF. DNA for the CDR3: TGTGCCAGCAGTGAAGAGGAAGGGACAGGGATATTATATCAGCCCCAGCATTTT.